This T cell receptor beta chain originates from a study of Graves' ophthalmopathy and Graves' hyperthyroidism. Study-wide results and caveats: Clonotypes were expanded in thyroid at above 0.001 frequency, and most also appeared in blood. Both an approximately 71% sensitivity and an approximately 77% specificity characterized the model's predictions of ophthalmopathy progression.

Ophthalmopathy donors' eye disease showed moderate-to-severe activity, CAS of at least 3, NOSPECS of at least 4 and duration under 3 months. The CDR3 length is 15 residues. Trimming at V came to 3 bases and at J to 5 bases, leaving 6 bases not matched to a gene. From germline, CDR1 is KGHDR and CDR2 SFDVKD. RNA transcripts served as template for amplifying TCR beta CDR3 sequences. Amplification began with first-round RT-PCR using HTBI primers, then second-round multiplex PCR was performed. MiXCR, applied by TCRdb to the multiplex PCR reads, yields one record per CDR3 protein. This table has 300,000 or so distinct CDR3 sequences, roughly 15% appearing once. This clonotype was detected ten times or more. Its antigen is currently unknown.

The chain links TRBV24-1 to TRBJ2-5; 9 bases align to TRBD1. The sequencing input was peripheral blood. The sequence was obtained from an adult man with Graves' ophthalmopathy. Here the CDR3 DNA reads TGTGCCACCAGTGATCGGACAGGGGTGGGGGAGACCCAGTACTTC. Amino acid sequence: CATSDRTGVGETQYF.